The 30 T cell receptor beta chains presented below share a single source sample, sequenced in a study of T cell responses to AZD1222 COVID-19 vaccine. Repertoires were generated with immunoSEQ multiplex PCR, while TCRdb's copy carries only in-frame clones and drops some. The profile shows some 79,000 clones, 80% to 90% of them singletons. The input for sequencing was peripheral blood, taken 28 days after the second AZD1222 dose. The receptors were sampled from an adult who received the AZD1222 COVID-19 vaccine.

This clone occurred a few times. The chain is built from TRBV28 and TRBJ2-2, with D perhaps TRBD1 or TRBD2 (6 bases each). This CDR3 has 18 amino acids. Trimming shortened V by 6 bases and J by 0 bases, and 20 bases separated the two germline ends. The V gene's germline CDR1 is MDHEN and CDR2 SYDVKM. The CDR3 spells CASSPGGTGHPNTGELFF. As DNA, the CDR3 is TGTGCCAGCAGCCCCGGGGGAACAGGGCATCCGAACACCGGGGAGCTGTTTTTT.

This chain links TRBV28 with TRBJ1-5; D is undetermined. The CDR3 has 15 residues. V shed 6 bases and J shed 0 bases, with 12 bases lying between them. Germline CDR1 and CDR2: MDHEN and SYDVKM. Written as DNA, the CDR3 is TGTGCCAGCAGCATCATGGGGTATAGCAATCAGCCCCAGCATTTT. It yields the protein CASSIMGYSNQPQHF.

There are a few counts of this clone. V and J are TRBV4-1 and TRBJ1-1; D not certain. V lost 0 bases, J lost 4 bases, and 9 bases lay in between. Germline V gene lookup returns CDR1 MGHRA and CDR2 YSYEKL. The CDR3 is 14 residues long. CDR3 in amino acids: CASSQEMGITEAFF. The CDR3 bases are TGCGCCAGCAGCCAAGAGATGGGTATCACTGAAGCTTTCTTT.

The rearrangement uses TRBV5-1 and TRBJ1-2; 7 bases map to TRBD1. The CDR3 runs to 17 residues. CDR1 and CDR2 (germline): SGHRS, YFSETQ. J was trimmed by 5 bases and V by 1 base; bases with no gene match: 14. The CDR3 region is CASSLLGEGATSYGYTF. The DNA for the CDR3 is TGCGCCAGCAGCTTGCTGGGGGAGGGGGCAACTTCATATGGCTACACCTTC.

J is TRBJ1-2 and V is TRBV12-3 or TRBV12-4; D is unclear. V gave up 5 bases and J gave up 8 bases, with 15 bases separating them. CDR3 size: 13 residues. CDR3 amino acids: CASSQSTVWGYTF. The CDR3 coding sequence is TGTGCCAGCAGTCAATCCACAGTTTGGGGCTACACCTTC.

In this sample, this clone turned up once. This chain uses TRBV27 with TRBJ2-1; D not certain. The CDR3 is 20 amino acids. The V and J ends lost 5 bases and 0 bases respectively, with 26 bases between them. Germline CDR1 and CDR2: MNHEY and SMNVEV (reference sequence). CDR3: CASSPPSNWPSAGSYNEQFF. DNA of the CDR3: TGTGCCAGCAGTCCCCCATCCAACTGGCCTTCAGCTGGCTCCTACAATGAGCAGTTCTTC.

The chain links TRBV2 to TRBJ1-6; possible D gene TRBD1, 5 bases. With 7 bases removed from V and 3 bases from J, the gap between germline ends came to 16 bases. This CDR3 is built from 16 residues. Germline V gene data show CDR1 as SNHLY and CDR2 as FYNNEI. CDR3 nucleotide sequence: TGTGCCAGCAAATGGGAAGGGACTGGCTATAATTCACCCCTCCACTTT. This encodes CASKWEGTGYNSPLHF.

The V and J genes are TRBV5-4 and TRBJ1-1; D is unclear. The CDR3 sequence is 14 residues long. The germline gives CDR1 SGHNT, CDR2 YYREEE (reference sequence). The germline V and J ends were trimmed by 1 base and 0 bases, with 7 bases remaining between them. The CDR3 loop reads CASSLSQMNTEAFF. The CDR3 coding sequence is TGTGCCAGCAGCTTGTCACAGATGAACACTGAAGCTTTCTTT.

The CDR3 coding sequence is TGTGCCAGCAGCCAAGCCGACACTGGAAACACCATATATTTT. Its protein product is CASSQADTGNTIYF. The chain uses TRBV4-2 and TRBJ1-3; no definite D call. The CDR3 consists of 14 residues. V was pared by 1 base and J by 2 bases, with 6 bases between. From germline, CDR1 is LGHNA and CDR2 YNFKEQ.

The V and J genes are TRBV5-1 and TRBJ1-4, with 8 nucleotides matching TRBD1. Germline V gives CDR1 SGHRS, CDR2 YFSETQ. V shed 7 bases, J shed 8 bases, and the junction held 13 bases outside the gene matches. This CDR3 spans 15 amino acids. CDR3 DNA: TGCGCCAGCTCAGAACCCGGGACAGGTAGCGAAAAACTGTTTTTT. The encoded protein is CASSEPGTGSEKLFF.

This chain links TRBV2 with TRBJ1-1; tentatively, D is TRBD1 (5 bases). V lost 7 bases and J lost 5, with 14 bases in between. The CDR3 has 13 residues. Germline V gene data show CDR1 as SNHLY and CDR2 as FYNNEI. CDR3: CASTRDGLTEAFF. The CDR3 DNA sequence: TGTGCCAGCACGCGGGACGGACTAACTGAAGCTTTCTTT.

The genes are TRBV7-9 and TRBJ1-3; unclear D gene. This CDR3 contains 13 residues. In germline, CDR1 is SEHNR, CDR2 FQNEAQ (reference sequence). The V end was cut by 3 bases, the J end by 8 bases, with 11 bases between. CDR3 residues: CASSFRQEDTIYF. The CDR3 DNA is TGTGCCAGCAGCTTTCGGCAAGAGGACACCATATATTTT. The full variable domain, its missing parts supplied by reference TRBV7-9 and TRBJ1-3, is DTGVSQNPRHKITKRGQNVTFRCDPISEHNRLYWYRQTLGQGPEFLTYFQNEAQLEKSRLLSDRFSAERPKGSFSTLEIQRTEQGDSAMYLCASSFRQEDTIYFGEGSWLTVV.

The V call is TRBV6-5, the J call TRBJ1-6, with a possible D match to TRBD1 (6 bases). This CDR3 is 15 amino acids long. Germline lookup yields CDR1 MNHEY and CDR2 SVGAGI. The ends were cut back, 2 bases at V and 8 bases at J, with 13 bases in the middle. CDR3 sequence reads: CASSYQQGFHSPLHF. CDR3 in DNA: TGTGCCAGCAGTTACCAACAGGGCTTCCATTCACCCCTCCACTTT.

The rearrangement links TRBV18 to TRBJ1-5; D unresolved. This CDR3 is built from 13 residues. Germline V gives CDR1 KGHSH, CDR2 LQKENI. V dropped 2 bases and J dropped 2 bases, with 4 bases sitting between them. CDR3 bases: TGTGCCAGCTCACCAGGCGGCAATCAGCCCCAGCATTTT. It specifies CASSPGGNQPQHF.

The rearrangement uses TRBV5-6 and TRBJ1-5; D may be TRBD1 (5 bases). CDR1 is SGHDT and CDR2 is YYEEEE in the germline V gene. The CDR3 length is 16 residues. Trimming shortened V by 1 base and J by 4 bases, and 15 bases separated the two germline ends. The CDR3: CASSLRGGSENQPQHF. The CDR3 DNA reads TGTGCCAGCAGCTTGAGGGGCGGAAGCGAGAATCAGCCCCAGCATTTT.

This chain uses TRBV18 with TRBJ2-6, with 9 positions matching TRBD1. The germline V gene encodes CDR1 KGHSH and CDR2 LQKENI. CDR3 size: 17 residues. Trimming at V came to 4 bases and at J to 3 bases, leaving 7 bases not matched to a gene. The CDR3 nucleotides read TGTGCCAGCTCACTACCACAGGGGGCGCGTGGGGCCAACGTCCTGACTTTC. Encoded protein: CASSLPQGARGANVLTF. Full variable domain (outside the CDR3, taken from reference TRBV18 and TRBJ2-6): NAGVMQNPRHLVRRRGQEARLRCSPMKGHSHVYWYRQLPEEGLKFMVYLQKENIIDESGMPKERFSAEFPKEGPSILRIQQVVRGDSAAYFCASSLPQGARGANVLTFGAGSRLTVL.

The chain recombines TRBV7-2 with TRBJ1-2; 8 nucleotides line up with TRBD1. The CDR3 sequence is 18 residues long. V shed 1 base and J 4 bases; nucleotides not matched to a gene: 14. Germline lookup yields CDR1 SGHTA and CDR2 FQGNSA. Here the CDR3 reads CASSLEVPRGQVRYGYTF. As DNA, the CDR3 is TGTGCCAGCAGCTTAGAGGTTCCCAGGGGGCAAGTTCGCTATGGCTACACCTTC.

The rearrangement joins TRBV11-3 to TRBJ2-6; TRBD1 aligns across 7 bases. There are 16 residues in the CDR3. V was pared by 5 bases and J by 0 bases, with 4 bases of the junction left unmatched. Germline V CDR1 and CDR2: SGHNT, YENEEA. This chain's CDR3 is CASSPTGFSGANVLTF. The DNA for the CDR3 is TGTGCCAGCAGCCCGACAGGGTTCTCTGGGGCCAACGTCCTGACTTTC.

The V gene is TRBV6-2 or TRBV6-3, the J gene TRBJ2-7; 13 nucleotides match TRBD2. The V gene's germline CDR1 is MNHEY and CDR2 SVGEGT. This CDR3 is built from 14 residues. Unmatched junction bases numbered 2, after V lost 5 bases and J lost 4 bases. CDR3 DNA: TGTGCCAGCAGTCGGACTAGCGGGAGTTACGAGCAGTACTTC. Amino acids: CASSRTSGSYEQYF.

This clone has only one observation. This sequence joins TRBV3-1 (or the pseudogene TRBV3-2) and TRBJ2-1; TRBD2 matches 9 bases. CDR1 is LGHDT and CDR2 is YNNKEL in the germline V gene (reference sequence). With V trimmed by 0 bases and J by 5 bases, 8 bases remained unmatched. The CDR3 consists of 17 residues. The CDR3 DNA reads TGTGCCAGCAGCCAAGATCGTAGGGCTAGCGGGAACAATGAGCAGTTCTTC. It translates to CASSQDRRASGNNEQFF.

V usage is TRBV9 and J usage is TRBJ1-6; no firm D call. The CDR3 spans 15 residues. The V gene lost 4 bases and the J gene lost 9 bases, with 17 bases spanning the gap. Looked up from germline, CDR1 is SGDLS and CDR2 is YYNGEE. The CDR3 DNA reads TGTGCCAGCAGCCTGGATGGCCCTTCCGGTTCACCCCTCCACTTT. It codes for CASSLDGPSGSPLHF.

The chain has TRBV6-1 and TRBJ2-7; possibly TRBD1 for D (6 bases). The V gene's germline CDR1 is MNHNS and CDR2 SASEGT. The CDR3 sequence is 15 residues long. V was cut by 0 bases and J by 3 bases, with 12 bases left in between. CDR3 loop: CASSEAHGQRYEQYV. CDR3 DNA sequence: TGTGCCAGCAGTGAAGCACACGGACAGCGCTACGAGCAGTACGTC.

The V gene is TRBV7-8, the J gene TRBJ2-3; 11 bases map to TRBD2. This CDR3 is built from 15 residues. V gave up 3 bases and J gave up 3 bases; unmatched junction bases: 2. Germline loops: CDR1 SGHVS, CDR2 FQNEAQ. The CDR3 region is CASSLTSGKTDTQYF. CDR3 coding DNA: TGTGCCAGCAGCTTGACTAGCGGGAAGACAGATACGCAGTATTTT.

For the CDR3, the DNA is TGTGCCAGTAGGGACAGCTTGAACACTGAAGCTTTCTTT. Residues: CASRDSLNTEAFF. The V call is TRBV28, the J call TRBJ1-1, with 7 bases lining up with TRBD1. The junction had 4 bases not matched to a gene; V was cut back by 9 bases and J by 0 bases. The germline V gene has CDR1 MDHEN and CDR2 SYDVKM. This CDR3 contains 13 residues.

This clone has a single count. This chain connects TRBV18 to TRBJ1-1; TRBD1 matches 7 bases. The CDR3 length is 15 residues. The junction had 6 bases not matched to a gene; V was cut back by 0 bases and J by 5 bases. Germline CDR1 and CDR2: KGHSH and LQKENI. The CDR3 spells CASSPPGGVYTEAFF. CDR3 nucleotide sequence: TGTGCCAGCTCACCACCAGGGGGCGTATATACTGAAGCTTTCTTT. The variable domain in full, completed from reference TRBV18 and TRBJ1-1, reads NAGVMQNPRHLVRRRGQEARLRCSPMKGHSHVYWYRQLPEEGLKFMVYLQKENIIDESGMPKERFSAEFPKEGPSILRIQQVVRGDSAAYFCASSPPGGVYTEAFFGQGTRLTVV.

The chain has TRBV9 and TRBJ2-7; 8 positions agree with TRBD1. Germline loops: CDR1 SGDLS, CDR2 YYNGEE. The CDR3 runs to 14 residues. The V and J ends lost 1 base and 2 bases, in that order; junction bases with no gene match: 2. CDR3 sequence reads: CASSVSDRAYEQYF. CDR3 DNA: TGTGCCAGCAGCGTATCGGACAGGGCCTACGAGCAGTACTTC.

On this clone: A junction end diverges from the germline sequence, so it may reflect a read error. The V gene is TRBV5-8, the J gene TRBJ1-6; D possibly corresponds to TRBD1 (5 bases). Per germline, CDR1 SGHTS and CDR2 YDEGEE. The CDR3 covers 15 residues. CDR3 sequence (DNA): TGTGCCAGCAGCTTAGTAGGGGCCTACAATTCACCCCTCCACTTT. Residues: CASSLVGAYNSPLHF.

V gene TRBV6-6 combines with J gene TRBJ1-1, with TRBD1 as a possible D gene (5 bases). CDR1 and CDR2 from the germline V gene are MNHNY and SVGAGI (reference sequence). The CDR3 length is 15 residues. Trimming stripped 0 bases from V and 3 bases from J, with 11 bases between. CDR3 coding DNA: TGTGCCAGCAGTTACTCGCAAGGGGTAGACACTGAAGCTTTCTTT. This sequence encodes CASSYSQGVDTEAFF.

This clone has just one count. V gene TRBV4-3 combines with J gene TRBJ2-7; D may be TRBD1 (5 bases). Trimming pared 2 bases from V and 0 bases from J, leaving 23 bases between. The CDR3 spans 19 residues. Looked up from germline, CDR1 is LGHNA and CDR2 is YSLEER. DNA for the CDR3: TGCGCCAGCAGCCAACAACGCAACGACAGCAGCATACACTCCTACGAGCAGTACGTC. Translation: CASSQQRNDSSIHSYEQYV.

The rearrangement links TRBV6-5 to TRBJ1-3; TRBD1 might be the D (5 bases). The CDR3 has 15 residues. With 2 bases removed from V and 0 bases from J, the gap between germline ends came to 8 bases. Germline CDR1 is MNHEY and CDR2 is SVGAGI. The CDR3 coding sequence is TGTGCCAGCAGTTACCGACAGAACTCTGGAAACACCATATATTTT. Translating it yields CASSYRQNSGNTIYF.